A selection of T cell receptor beta chains follows, all from one sample in a study of shared clonotypes between healthy human individuals. Method: immunoSEQ multiplex PCR; TCRdb's copy keeps in-frame clones and lacks some. The sample carries about 2.1 million clones, about 92% recorded once. Sequenced: naive CD8+ T cells from PBMCs. These receptors were taken from a young man in good health. Some clones in this sample may be carry-over from other donors' samples. The CDR3 runs from the conserved cysteine through the conserved F or W. The order of the fields is D gene, J gene, V gene, clone size, CDR3 protein, CDR3 DNA. The D gene is left open where the match is weak. Clone size is shown for a subset of rows, as once, few, many or a class of expanded clone.

TRBD2,TRBJ2-1,TRBV27,-,CASSLLAGGVGEQFF,TGTGCCAGCAGTTTACTAGCGGGAGGAGTAGGTGAGCAGTTCTTC
-,TRBJ2-7,TRBV11-2,-,CASSLLAHSYEQYF,TGTGCCAGCAGCTTACTAGCTCACTCCTACGAGCAGTACTTC
-,TRBJ1-1,TRBV9,few,CASSVVGRPNTEAFF,TGTGCCAGCAGCGTAGTAGGCCGGCCGAACACTGAAGCTTTCTTT
-,TRBJ1-1,TRBV19,few,CASNRGYTEAFF,TGTGCCAGTAATAGGGGGTACACTGAAGCTTTCTTT
-,TRBJ1-1,TRBV19,-,CASSPGYDRTNTEAFF,TGTGCCAGTAGTCCCGGGTACGACAGAACTAACACTGAAGCTTTCTTT
-,TRBJ2-1,TRBV27,-,CASSSWISPNEQFF,TGTGCCAGCAGTTCTTGGATTAGCCCAAATGAGCAGTTCTTC
TRBD2,TRBJ2-3,TRBV27,-,CASSLREGGDTQYF,TGTGCCAGCAGTTTACGGGAGGGCGGGGATACGCAGTATTTT
TRBD1,TRBJ1-2,TRBV6-5,-,CASSPRTGSSYGYTF,TGTGCCAGCAGCCCTCGGACAGGTTCTTCCTATGGCTACACCTTC
-,TRBJ2-5,TRBV18,-,CASSPGTVQETQYF,TGTGCCAGCTCACCCGGGACGGTACAAGAGACCCAGTACTTC
-,TRBJ2-1,TRBV6-1,once,CASREDASSYNEQFF,TGTGCCAGCAGGGAAGACGCGAGCTCCTACAATGAGCAGTTCTTC
-,TRBJ1-4,TRBV7-2,once,CASSSGGSGEKLFF,TGTGCCAGCAGCTCCGGGGGATCGGGGGAAAAACTGTTTTTT
-,TRBJ2-7,TRBV27,-,CASSWGRSSYEQYF,TGTGCCAGCAGTTGGGGGCGTAGCTCCTACGAGCAGTACTTC
-,TRBJ2-7,TRBV27,-,CASSGGTPEQYF,TGTGCCAGCAGTGGGGGGACGCCCGAGCAGTACTTC
-,TRBJ2-1,TRBV27,-,CASSPGLSLGEQFF,TGTGCCAGCAGTCCGGGACTTTCCCTCGGGGAGCAGTTCTTC
-,TRBJ2-7,TRBV7-9,-,CASSAGNNYEQYF,TGTGCCAGCAGCGCGGGAAATAACTACGAGCAGTACTTC